The subject of this entry is one TCR beta chain. Antigen: not known. This entry comes from a study of human thymus T cells. Study-level results: Thymic and blood repertoires seemed to show skewed V and J gene use.

Infants served as donors; they were healthy and Finnish and were having corrective surgery for congenital heart defects. Half of the eight donors gave roughly 0.5-1 mL blood during surgery. Genomic DNA was extracted from every available blood leukocyte. The data were produced by immunoSEQ multiplex PCR, yet TCRdb's version contains in-frame clones alone and is incomplete. The sample includes roughly 54,000 clones, 85% to 95% of them seen just once. CDR3 length: 15 amino acids. Germline CDR1 reads MNHEY; CDR2 reads SMNVEV (reference sequence). V lost 5 bases and J 5 bases, leaving 13 bases between the germline ends.

This TCR came from a boy under three years old with a congenital heart defect but otherwise immunologically healthy. Sequences were obtained from blood. The chain has TRBV27 and TRBJ1-6; D possibly corresponds to TRBD1 (6 bases). In nucleotides, the CDR3 is TGTGCCAGCAGTCTCCGGGACACCCATAATTCACCCCTCCACTTT. Its translation is CASSLRDTHNSPLHF.